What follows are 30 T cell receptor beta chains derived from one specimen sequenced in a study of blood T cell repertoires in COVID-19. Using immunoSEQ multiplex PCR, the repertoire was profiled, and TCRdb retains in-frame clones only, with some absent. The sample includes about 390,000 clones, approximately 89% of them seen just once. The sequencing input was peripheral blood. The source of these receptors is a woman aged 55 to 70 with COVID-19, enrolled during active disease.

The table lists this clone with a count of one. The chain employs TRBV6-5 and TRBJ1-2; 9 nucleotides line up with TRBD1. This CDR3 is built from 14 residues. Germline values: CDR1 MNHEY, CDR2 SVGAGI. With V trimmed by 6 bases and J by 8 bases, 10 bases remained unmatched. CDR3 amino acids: CASRPGQGWGGYTF. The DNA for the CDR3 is TGTGCCAGCAGACCGGGACAGGGTTGGGGCGGCTACACCTTC.

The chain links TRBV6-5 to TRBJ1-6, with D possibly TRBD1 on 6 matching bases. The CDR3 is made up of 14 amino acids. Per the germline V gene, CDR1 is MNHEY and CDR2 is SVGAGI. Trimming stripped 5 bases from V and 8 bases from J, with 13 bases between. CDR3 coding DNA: TGTGCCAGCAGTAAGGACAGAGAATATTCACCCCTCCACTTT. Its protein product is CASSKDREYSPLHF.

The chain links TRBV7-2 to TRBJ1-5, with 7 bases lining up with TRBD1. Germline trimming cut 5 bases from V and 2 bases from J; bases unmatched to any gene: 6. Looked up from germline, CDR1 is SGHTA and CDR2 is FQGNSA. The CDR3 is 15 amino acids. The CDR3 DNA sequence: TGTGCCAGCAGCCTGAGAGGGACAGGCAATCAGCCCCAGCATTTT. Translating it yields CASSLRGTGNQPQHF.

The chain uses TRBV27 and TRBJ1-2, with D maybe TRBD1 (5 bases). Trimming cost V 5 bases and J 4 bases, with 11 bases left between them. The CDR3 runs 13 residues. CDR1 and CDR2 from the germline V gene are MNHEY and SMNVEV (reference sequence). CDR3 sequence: CASSQGIGYGYTF. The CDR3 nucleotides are TGTGCCAGCAGTCAGGGAATCGGCTATGGCTACACCTTC.

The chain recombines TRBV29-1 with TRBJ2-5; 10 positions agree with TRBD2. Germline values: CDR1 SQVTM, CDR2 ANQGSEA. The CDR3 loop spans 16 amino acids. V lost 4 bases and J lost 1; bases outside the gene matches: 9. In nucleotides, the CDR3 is TGCAGCGTTGGAGGCGGAGCGGGGGGGCTCCAAGAGACCCAGTACTTC. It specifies CSVGGGAGGLQETQYF.

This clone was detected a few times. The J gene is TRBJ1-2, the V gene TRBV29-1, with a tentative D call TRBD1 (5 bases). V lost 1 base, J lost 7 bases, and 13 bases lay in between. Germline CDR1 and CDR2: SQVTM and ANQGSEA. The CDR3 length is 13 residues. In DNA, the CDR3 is TGCAGCGTTGAAGCTAGGGCCGGGGGTGGCTACACCTTC. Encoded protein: CSVEARAGGGYTF.

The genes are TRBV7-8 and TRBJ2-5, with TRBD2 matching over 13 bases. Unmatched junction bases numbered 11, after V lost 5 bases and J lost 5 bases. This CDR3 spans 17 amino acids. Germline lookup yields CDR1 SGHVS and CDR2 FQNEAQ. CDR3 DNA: TGTGCCAGCAGCCTCCATTTACTAGCGGGGGGGCCTGAGACCCAGTACTTC. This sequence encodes CASSLHLLAGGPETQYF.

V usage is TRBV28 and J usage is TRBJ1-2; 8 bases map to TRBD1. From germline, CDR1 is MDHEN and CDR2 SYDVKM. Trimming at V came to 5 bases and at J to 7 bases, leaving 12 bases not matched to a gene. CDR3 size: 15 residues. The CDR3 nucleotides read TGTGCCAGCAGTACCAGACAGGGGAATCGTGGTGGCTACACCTTC. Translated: CASSTRQGNRGGYTF.

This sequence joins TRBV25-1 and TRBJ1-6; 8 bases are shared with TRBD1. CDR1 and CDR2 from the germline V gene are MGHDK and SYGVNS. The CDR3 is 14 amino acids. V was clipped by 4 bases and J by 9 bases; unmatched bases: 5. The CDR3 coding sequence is TGTGCCAGCAGTGGGACAGGGCCCTTTTCACCCCTCCACTTT. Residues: CASSGTGPFSPLHF.

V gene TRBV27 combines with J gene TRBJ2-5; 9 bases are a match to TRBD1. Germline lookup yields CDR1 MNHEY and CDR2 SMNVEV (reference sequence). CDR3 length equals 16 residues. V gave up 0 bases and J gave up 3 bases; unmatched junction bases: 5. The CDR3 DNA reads TGTGCCAGCAGTTTATCGCCAAGGGACAGGGAAGAGACCCAGTACTTC. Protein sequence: CASSLSPRDREETQYF.

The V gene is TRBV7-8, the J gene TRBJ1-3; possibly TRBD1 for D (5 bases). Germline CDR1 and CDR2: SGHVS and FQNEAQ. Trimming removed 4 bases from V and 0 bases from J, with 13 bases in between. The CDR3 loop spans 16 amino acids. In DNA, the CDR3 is TGTGCCAGCAGCTCATCGGGACTGCTCTCTGGAAACACCATATATTTT. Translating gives CASSSSGLLSGNTIYF. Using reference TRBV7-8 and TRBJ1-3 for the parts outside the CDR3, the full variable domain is GAGVSQSPRYKVAKRGQDVALRCDPISGHVSLFWYQQALGQGPEFLTYFQNEAQLDKSGLPSDRFFAERPEGSVSTLKIQRTQQEDSAVYLCASSSSGLLSGNTIYFGEGSWLTVV.

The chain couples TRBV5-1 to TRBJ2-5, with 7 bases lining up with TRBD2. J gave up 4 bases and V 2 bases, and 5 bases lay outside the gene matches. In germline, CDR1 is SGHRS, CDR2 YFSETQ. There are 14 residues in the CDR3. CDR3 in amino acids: CASSFTGGTETQYF. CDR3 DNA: TGCGCCAGCAGCTTCACGGGGGGAACAGAGACCCAGTACTTC.

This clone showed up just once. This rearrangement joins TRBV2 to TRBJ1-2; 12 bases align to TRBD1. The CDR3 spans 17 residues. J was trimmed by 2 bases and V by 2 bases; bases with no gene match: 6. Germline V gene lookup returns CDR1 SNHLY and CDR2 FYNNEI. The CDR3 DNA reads TGTGCCAGCAGTGAACAGGGACAGGGGGCCTTCAACTATGGCTACACCTTC. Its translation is CASSEQGQGAFNYGYTF.

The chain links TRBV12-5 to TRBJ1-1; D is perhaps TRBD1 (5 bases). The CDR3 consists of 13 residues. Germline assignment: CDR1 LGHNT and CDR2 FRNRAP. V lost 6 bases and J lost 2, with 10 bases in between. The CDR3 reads CASGYQGNTEAFF. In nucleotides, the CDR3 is TGTGCTAGTGGCTATCAGGGCAACACTGAAGCTTTCTTT.

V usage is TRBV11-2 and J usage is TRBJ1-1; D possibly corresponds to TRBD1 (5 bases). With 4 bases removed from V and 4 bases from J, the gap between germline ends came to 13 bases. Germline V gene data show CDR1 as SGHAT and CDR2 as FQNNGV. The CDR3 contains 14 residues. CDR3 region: CASSSGEGRTEAFF. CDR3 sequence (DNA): TGTGCCAGCAGCTCCGGGGAGGGACGCACTGAAGCTTTCTTT.

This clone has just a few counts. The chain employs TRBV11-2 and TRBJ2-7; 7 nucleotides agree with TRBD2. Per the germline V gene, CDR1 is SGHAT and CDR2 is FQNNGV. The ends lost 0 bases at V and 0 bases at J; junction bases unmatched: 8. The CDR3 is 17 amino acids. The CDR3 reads CASSLDLGGFTSYEQYF. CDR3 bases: TGTGCCAGCAGCTTAGATCTCGGGGGGTTTACCTCCTACGAGCAGTACTTC. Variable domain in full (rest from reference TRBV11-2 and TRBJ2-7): EAGVAQSPRYKIIEKRQSVAFWCNPISGHATLYWYQQILGQGPKLLIQFQNNGVVDDSQLPKDRFSAERLKGVDSTLKIQPAKLEDSAVYLCASSLDLGGFTSYEQYFGPGTRLTVT.

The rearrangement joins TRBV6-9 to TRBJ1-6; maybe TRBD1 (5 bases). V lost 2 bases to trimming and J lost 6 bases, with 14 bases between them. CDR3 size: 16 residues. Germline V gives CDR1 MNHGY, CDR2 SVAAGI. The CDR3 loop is CASSYIRQNSNSPLHF. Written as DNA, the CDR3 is TGTGCCAGCAGTTATATCCGACAGAATTCTAATTCACCCCTCCACTTT.

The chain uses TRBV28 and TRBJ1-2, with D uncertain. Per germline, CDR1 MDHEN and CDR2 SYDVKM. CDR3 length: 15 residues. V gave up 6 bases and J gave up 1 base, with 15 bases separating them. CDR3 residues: CASRRRVLNNYGYTF. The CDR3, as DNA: TGTGCCAGCAGAAGACGGGTCCTAAATAACTATGGCTACACCTTC.

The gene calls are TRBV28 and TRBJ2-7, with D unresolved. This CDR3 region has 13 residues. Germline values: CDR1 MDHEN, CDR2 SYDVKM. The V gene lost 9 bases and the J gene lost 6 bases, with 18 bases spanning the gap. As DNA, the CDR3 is TGTGCCAGTATCCGCCCCGTGACATCCGAGCAGTACTTC. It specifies CASIRPVTSEQYF.

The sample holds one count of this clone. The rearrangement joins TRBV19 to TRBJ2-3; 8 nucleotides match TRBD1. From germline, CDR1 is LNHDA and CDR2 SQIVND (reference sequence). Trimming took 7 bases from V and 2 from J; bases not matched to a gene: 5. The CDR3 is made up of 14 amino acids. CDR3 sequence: CASTKDRVTDTQYF. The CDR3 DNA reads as TGTGCCAGTACCAAGGACAGGGTCACAGATACGCAGTATTTT. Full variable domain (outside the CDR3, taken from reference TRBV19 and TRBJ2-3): DGGITQSPKYLFRKEGQNVTLSCEQNLNHDAMYWYRQDPGQGLRLIYYSQIVNDFQKGDIAEGYSVSREKKESFPLTVTSAQKNPTAFYLCASTKDRVTDTQYFGPGTRLTVL.

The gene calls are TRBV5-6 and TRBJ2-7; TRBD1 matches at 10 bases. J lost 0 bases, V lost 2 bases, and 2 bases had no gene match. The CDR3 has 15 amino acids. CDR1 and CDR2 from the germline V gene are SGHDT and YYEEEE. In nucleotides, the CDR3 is TGTGCCAGCAGCTTTGGGGACAGGGGCTCCTACGAGCAGTACTTC. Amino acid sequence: CASSFGDRGSYEQYF.

CDR3 DNA sequence: TGTGCCATCAGTGAGTCGGGGAGGGAAGCTTTCTTT. Its protein is CAISESGREAFF. This chain uses TRBV10-3 with TRBJ1-1; D is uncertain. This CDR3 comprises 12 residues. Trimming took 0 bases from V and 8 from J, leaving 7 bases between them. Germline values: CDR1 ENHRY, CDR2 SYGVKD.

CDR3: CASSLRGINEQFF. CDR3 coding DNA: TGTGCCAGCAGTTTAAGGGGAATAAATGAGCAGTTCTTC. The V and J genes are TRBV12-3 or TRBV12-4 and TRBJ2-1; the D gene is possibly TRBD1 (5 bases). There are 13 residues in the CDR3. V was pared by 2 bases and J by 7 bases, with 9 bases between.

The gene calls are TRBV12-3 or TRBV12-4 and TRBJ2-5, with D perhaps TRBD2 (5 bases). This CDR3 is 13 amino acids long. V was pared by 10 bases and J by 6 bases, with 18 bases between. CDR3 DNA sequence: TGTGCCACTAGTCGGGCGGGCTATAAGACCCAGTACTTC. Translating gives CATSRAGYKTQYF.

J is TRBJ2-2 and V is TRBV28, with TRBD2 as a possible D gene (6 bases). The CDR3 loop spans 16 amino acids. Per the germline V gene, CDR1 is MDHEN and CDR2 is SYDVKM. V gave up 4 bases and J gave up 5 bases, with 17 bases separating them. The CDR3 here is CASSYPLEGGTGELFF. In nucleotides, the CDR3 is TGTGCCAGCAGTTACCCCCTGGAGGGCGGGACCGGGGAGCTGTTTTTT.

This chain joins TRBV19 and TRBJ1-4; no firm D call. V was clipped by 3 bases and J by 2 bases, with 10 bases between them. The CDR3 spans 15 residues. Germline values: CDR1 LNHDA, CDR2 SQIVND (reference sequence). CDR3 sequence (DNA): TGTGCCAGTAGTATTAGCTGGAGGACTAATGAAAAACTGTTTTTT. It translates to CASSISWRTNEKLFF.

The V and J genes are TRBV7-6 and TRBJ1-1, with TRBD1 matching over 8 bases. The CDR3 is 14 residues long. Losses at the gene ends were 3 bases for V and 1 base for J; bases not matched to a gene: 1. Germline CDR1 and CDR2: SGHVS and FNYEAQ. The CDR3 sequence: CASSFGQGNTEAFF. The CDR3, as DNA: TGTGCCAGCAGCTTCGGACAGGGGAACACTGAAGCTTTCTTT.

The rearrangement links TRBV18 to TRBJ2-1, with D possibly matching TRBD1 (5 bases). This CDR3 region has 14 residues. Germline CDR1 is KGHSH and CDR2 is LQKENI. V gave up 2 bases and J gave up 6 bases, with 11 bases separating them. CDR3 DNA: TGTGCCAGCTCACCAAAACAGGTGAGCAATGAGCAGTTCTTC. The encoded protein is CASSPKQVSNEQFF.

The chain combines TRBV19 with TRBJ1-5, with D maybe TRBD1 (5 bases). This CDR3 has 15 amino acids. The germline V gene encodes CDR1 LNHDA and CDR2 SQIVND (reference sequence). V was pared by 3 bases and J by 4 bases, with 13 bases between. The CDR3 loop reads CASSMGRVGNQPQHF. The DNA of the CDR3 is TGTGCCAGTAGTATGGGCAGGGTCGGGAATCAGCCCCAGCATTTT.

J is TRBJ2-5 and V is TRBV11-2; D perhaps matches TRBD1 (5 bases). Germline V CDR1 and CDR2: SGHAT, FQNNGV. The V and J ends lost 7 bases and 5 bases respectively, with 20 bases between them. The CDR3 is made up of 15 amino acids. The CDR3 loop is CASTKGPRLAETQYF. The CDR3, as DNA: TGTGCCAGCACCAAGGGGCCCAGACTCGCGGAGACCCAGTACTTC.